This TCR beta chain is from a study of beta chain features in type 1 diabetes. Overall study: Analysis included around 99,000,000 sorted cells drawn from all samples. General study results and limits: The VDJ junctions of type 1 diabetes patients carried fewer insertions and more deletions. In all four CD4+ subsets, TCRB CDR3 length was significantly, moderately reduced in type 1 diabetes.

For this clone: Its antigen is currently unknown.

By way of CD45RO/CCR7/CD25/CD127/CD95/CD27, the CD4+ regulatory, stem cell-like memory, central memory and naive cells were sorted. Reverse transcribing all isolated RNA meant expressed TCRB transcripts were sequenced. An average approximately 3.5 million reads came from naive, central memory and regulatory T cell samples. Here immunoSEQ multiplex PCR was the method, and the copy in TCRdb shows in-frame clones only, minus some. The sample lists tens of thousands of clones, 40% to 60% seen once, with 2.6% in the top ten. This CDR3 comprises 15 residues. Germline assignment: CDR1 SGHRS and CDR2 YFSETQ. Trimming shortened V by 0 bases and J by 5 bases, and 14 bases separated the two germline ends.

Sequenced sample: Tregs from blood. The chain has TRBV5-1 and TRBJ2-5; possible D gene TRBD1, 5 bases. This sequence originates from a woman between 40 and 50 years old with type 1 diabetes. The CDR3 sequence is CASSLADTLVETQYF. DNA of the CDR3: TGCGCCAGCAGCTTGGCGGACACCCTAGTGGAGACCCAGTACTTC.